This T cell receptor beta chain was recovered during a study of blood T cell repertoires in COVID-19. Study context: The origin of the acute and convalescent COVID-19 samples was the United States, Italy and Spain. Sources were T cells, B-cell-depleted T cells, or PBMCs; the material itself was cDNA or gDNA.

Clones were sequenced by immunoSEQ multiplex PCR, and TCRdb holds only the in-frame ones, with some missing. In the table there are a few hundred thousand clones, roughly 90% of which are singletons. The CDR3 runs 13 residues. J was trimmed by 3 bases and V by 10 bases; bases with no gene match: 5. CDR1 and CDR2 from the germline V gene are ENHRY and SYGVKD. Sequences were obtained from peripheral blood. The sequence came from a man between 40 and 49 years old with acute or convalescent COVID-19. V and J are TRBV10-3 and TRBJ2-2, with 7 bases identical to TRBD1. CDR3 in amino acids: CATFDRDTGELFF. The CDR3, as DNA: TGTGCCACCTTCGACAGGGACACCGGGGAGCTGTTTTTT.